This T cell receptor beta chain was retrieved from a study of Ad26.COV2.S vaccination and SARS-CoV-2 variants. The treatment denotes: about 20 received Ad26.COV2.S at low or high dose, single or two shots; roughly 5 received placebo; per-sample allocation not given. Sampling was performed 63 days after the first vaccine or placebo injection. A Boston donor was an adult aged 18-55 years. TCRdb keeps only in-frame clones here, not all; method: immunoSEQ multiplex PCR. This sample has about 350,000 clones, with around 90% found just once. CDR3 length: 15 amino acids. V shed 6 bases and J shed 0 bases, with 14 bases lying between them. Germline V gene data show CDR1 as SGHAT and CDR2 as FQNNGV. Only one count was recorded for this clone. As yet, its antigen is unknown. Study-level results: In vaccinated individuals, spike-specific CD8+ and CD4+ T cell responses reportedly displayed substantial breadth. The TCR breadth and depth analyses may have understated or missed part of the total T cell responses.

The TCR originated in a person between 18 and 65 years old who received the Ad26.COV2.S COVID-19 vaccine or a placebo. The material was peripheral blood, obtained in a trial of Ad26.COV2.S vaccine versus placebo. The chain employs TRBV11-2 and TRBJ2-5, with a possible D match to TRBD2 (6 bases). The DNA for the CDR3 is TGTGCCAGCAGTTCCCTCGGGGGAGACCAAGAGACCCAGTACTTC. Its translation: CASSSLGGDQETQYF.